The 18 T cell receptor beta chains presented below share a single source sample, sequenced in a study of vaccination and CD4 T cells after COVID-19. The treatment was: approximately nine-day PBMC culture with coronavirus spike peptide pools or control peptides (ViraFEST assay). The antigens of these receptors remain unknown. An Oncomine TCR Beta short-read assay was used to sequence the DNA from cultured CD4+ T cells. In TCRdb, the PCR reads were re-called with MiXCR into one record per CDR3 protein. This sample yields 13,000 or so distinct CDR3 sequences, of which 25% to 35% are seen a single time; 8% to 9.5% belongs to the top ten. Sequencing was done on a sample of CD4+ T cells from blood, cultured in vitro. Receptors were obtained from a human donor who had recovered from COVID-19.

The chain carries TRBV5-1 and TRBJ2-7; 9 positions match TRBD1. Germline-derived CDR1 and CDR2 are SGHRS and YFSETQ. The junction had 12 bases not matched to a gene; V was cut back by 7 bases and J by 7 bases. The CDR3 loop spans 14 amino acids. The CDR3 spells CASGGTGPGGEQYF. The CDR3 DNA follows: TGCGCCAGCGGGGGGACAGGGCCGGGTGGGGAGCAGTACTTC.

The sample holds a few counts of this clonotype. The V call is TRBV7-9, the J call TRBJ2-1; D may be TRBD1 (6 bases). Trimming took off 4 bases at V and 1 base at J, with 23 bases between the two ends. Germline lookup yields CDR1 SEHNR and CDR2 FQNEAQ (reference sequence). The CDR3 is 19 residues long. Here the CDR3 reads CASSSSVRGGSSSYNEQFF. CDR3 in DNA: TGTGCCAGCAGCTCATCGGTGAGAGGGGGTTCTAGTTCCTACAATGAGCAGTTCTTC. Using reference TRBV7-9 and TRBJ2-1 for the parts outside the CDR3, the full variable domain is DTGVSQNPRHKITKRGQNVTFRCDPISEHNRLYWYRQTLGQGPEFLTYFQNEAQLEKSRLLSDRFSAERPKGSFSTLEIQRTEQGDSAMYLCASSSSVRGGSSSYNEQFFGPGTRLTVL.

This clonotype was seen only a few times. This chain joins TRBV7-8 and TRBJ1-3; 8 bases map to TRBD1. V was clipped by 6 bases and J by 1 base; unmatched bases: 11. Germline V CDR1 and CDR2: SGHVS, FQNEAQ. This CDR3 region has 17 residues. CDR3 protein: CASSLLTGDASGNTIYF. The DNA for the CDR3 is TGTGCCAGCAGTCTTTTGACAGGGGATGCTTCTGGAAACACCATATATTTT.

This sequence joins TRBV7-2 and TRBJ2-1, with 11 bases fitting TRBD2. Germline V CDR1 and CDR2: SGHTA, FQGNSA. CDR3 length: 15 amino acids. J gave up 6 bases and V 5 bases, and 6 bases lay outside the gene matches. CDR3 in DNA: TGTGCCAGCAGCGCCGTAGCGGGGGGGGGCAATGAGCAGTTCTTC. The encoded protein is CASSAVAGGGNEQFF.

The V gene is TRBV3-1, the J gene TRBJ1-1; perhaps TRBD1 as D (5 bases). Trimming took off 0 bases at V and 8 bases at J, with 16 bases between the two ends. The CDR3 totals 15 residues. CDR1 and CDR2 from the germline V gene are LGHDT and YNNKEL (reference sequence). The CDR3, as DNA: TGTGCCAGCAGCCAAGATCAATGGGCAGGGCGGGAAGCTTTCTTT. It encodes CASSQDQWAGREAFF.

This chain joins TRBV10-1 and TRBJ2-1, with no clear D. Germline V gives CDR1 WNHNN, CDR2 SYGVQD (reference sequence). V was shortened by 1 base and J by 0 bases, with 10 bases between the two germline ends. This CDR3 contains 16 residues. In DNA, the CDR3 is TGCGCCAGCAGTGAGTTAAGCTTGGGCTCCTACAATGAGCAGTTCTTC. This codes for CASSELSLGSYNEQFF.

The V gene is TRBV19, the J gene TRBJ1-4; the D is unclear. The CDR3 sequence is 14 residues long. Per germline, CDR1 LNHDA and CDR2 SQIVND (reference sequence). V lost 5 bases, J lost 4 bases, and 11 bases lay in between. CDR3 residues: CASSRTAFNEKLFF. The CDR3 coding sequence is TGTGCCAGTAGTCGCACGGCCTTTAATGAAAAACTGTTTTTT.

This clonotype was seen more than once but under ten times. This chain joins TRBV7-2 and TRBJ1-6; 7 nucleotides agree with TRBD1. The CDR3 contains 14 residues. Germline CDR1 and CDR2: SGHTA and FQGNSA. V dropped 1 base and J dropped 10; count of bases not matched to a gene: 4. The CDR3 DNA sequence: TGTGCCAGCAGCTTAGATCCAGGGGGGTCACCCCTCCACTTT. This encodes CASSLDPGGSPLHF.

This chain links TRBV6-5 with TRBJ2-7; a possible D gene is TRBD1 (6 bases). Germline V gene data show CDR1 as MNHEY and CDR2 as SVGAGI. There are 16 residues in the CDR3. Trimming shortened V by 4 bases and J by 3 bases, and 19 bases separated the two germline ends. CDR3 nucleotide sequence: TGTGCCAGCAGTTCTAATCTAGACAGGATAAGCTACGAGCAGTACTTC. Translated, it gives CASSSNLDRISYEQYF.

The chain's CDR3 is CASSSLDRGGFGYTF. The CDR3 nucleotides are TGTGCCAGCAGTTCATTGGACAGGGGAGGTTTTGGCTACACCTTC. V gene TRBV12-3 or TRBV12-4 combines with J gene TRBJ1-2; 9 positions match TRBD1. This CDR3 has 15 amino acids. The V and J ends lost 4 bases and 7 bases, in that order; junction bases with no gene match: 10.

This clonotype has only a few counts. V and J are TRBV30 and TRBJ2-7; D uncertain. This CDR3 is 10 amino acids long. Germline lookup yields CDR1 GTSNPN and CDR2 SVGIG (reference sequence). V was clipped by 5 bases and J by 6 bases, with 8 bases between them. As DNA, the CDR3 is TGTGCCTGGGGAATAGCCGAGCAGTACTTC. Its translation: CAWGIAEQYF.

V and J are TRBV5-6 and TRBJ2-2, with 8 nucleotides matching TRBD1. This CDR3 spans 14 amino acids. Trimming at V came to 4 bases and at J to 7 bases, leaving 6 bases not matched to a gene. Germline CDR1 reads SGHDT; CDR2 reads YYEEEE. The CDR3 coding sequence is TGTGCCAGCAGCGCCTGGACAGGGAACGGGGAGCTGTTTTTT. This encodes CASSAWTGNGELFF.

J is TRBJ2-7 and V is TRBV10-3, with 13 bases identical to TRBD2. This CDR3 region has 14 residues. Germline V lookup: CDR1 ENHRY, CDR2 SYGVKD. Trimming at V came to 10 bases and at J to 7 bases, leaving 10 bases not matched to a gene. The CDR3 DNA reads TGTGCCAGCCAGACTAGCGGGGGGCGGGAGGAGCAGTACTTC. Translated, it gives CASQTSGGREEQYF.

In its sample, this clonotype was seen a few times. The V gene is TRBV5-1, the J gene TRBJ1-2; D is uncertain. The CDR3 consists of 14 residues. Germline V gene data show CDR1 as SGHRS and CDR2 as YFSETQ. The V end lost 7 bases, the J end lost 8 bases, and 21 bases lay between the germline ends. CDR3 in amino acids: CASALLGRAWGYTF. CDR3 nucleotides: TGCGCCAGCGCCCTATTGGGGAGAGCTTGGGGCTACACCTTC.

V is TRBV19 and J is TRBJ2-2, with no clear D. Trimming left V 1 base short and J 0 bases short, with 3 bases between. CDR3 size: 14 residues. The V gene's germline CDR1 is LNHDA and CDR2 SQIVND (reference sequence). CDR3 coding DNA: TGTGCCAGTAGTATAGTCCCGAACACCGGGGAGCTGTTTTTT. Amino acid sequence: CASSIVPNTGELFF.

A few counts support this clonotype. The chain links TRBV21-1 to TRBJ1-5. TRBV21-1 has pseudogene status. The CDR3 spans 13 residues. The CDR3 sequence: CASSTDAGQPQHF. CDR3 DNA sequence: TGTGCCAGCAGCACGGATGCGGGTCAGCCCCAGCATTTT.

The gene calls are TRBV19 and TRBJ2-7; tentatively, D is TRBD1 (6 bases). This CDR3 is built from 14 residues. Germline V gives CDR1 LNHDA, CDR2 SQIVND (reference sequence). Trimming stripped 6 bases from V and 4 bases from J, with 16 bases between. CDR3 sequence reads: CASRTGPRGYEQYF. CDR3 DNA sequence: TGTGCCAGTAGAACGGGGCCTAGGGGGTACGAGCAGTACTTC. Together with reference TRBV19 and TRBJ2-7, the CDR3 gives the full variable domain: DGGITQSPKYLFRKEGQNVTLSCEQNLNHDAMYWYRQDPGQGLRLIYYSQIVNDFQKGDIAEGYSVSREKKESFPLTVTSAQKNPTAFYLCASRTGPRGYEQYFGPGTRLTVT.

This clonotype appeared a single time. The chain carries TRBV18 and TRBJ2-1; D unclear. Germline V gives CDR1 KGHSH, CDR2 LQKENI. The CDR3 has 13 amino acids. V lost 3 bases and J 3 bases, leaving 6 bases between the germline ends. The CDR3 DNA follows: TGTGCCAGCTCACCGGGCCTCTACAATGAGCAGTTCTTC. It is translated as CASSPGLYNEQFF.